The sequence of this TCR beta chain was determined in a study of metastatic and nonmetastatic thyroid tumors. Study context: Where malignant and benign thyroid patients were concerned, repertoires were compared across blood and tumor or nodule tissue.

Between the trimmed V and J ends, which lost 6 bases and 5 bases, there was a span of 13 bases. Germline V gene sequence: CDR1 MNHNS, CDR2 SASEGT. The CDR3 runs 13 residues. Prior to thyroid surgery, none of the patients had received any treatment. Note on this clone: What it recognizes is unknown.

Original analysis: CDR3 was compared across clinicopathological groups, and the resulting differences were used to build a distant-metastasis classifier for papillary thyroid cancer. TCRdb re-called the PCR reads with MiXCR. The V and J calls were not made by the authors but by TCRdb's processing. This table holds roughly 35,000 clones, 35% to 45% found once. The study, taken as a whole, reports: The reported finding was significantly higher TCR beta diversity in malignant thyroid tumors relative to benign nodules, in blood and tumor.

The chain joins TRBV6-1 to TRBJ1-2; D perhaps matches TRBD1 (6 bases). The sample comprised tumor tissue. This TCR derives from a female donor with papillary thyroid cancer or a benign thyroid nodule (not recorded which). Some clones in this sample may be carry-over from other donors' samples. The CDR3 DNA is TGTGCCAGCAGAGAGGGGGTTCAATATGGCTACACCTTC. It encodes CASREGVQYGYTF.